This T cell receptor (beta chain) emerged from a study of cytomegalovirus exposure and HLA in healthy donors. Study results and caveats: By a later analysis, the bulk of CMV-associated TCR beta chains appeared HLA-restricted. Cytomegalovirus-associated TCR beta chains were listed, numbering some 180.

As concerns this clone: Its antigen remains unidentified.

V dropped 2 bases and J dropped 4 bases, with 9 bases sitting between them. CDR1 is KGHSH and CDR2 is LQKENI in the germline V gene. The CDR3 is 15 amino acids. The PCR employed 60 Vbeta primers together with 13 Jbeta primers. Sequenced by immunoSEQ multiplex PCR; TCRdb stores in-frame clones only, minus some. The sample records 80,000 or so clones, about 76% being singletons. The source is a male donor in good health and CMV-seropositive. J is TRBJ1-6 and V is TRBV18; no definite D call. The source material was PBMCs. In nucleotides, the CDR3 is TGTGCCAGCTCACCAGAGGCGGTATATAATTCACCCCTCCACTTT. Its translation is CASSPEAVYNSPLHF.